This is a list of T cell receptor beta chains from one sample in a study of T cell responses to AZD1222 COVID-19 vaccine. Profiling relied on immunoSEQ multiplex PCR, and the TCRdb table lists in-frame clones only, not all of them. The data show approximately 100,000 clones, around 84% seen once. Sample: peripheral blood, taken on day 0 of AZD1222 vaccination. The receptor set was obtained from an adult in good health. Each CDR3 is given with its conserved first and last residue. The D gene is left open where the match is weak. For some rows the clone size is stated as once, few or many, or as a class when expanded; others skip it.

TRBV30	.	TRBJ2-1	.	TGTGCCGCCAGCACGGGCAGCTCCTACAATGAGCAGTTCTTC	CAASTGSSYNEQFF
TRBV7-2	.	TRBJ2-5	.	TGTGCCAGCAGCTCCCGACTAGTCCAAGAGACCCAGTACTTC	CASSSRLVQETQYF
TRBV3-1/TRBV3-2	.	TRBJ2-1	.	TGTGCCAGCAGCCAGATAAACGGGGAGCAGTTCTTC	CASSQINGEQFF
TRBV5-6	.	TRBJ1-5	TRBD1	TGTGCCAGCAGCCCTGCCCGGGACAGGGGGCTAGGCAATCAGCCCCAGCATTTT	CASSPARDRGLGNQPQHF
TRBV19	.	TRBJ2-7	TRBD2	TGTGCCAGTAGCGGTACCGGAGCGGGAACCCTGTCCTACGAGCAGTACTTC	CASSGTGAGTLSYEQYF
TRBV28	.	TRBJ2-7	.	TGTGCCAGCATAGGTCACGAGCAGTACTTC	CASIGHEQYF
TRBV19	.	TRBJ1-4	TRBD1	TGTGCCAGTAGTGTGGACAGGAGGTATAGACTGTTTTTT	CASSVDRRYRLFF
TRBV5-1	.	TRBJ2-1	.	TGCGCCAGCAGCTTGGCCGGAGGGGGTAGCGGTGTGACCTACAATGAGCAGTTCTTC	CASSLAGGGSGVTYNEQFF
TRBV28	once	TRBJ2-3	TRBD2	TGTGCCAGCAGTCTAATATCGGGACTAGCGGTGGTCACAGATACGCAGTATTTT	CASSLISGLAVVTDTQYF
TRBV27	once	TRBJ1-6	TRBD1	TGTGCCAGCAGCCTGACGGGACAGGGGTCTTCACCCCTCCACTTT	CASSLTGQGSSPLHF
TRBV10-3	few	TRBJ1-2	.	TGTGCCATCAGTGAGTCGGGTATCAGCTATGGCTACACCTTC	CAISESGISYGYTF
TRBV7-9	few	TRBJ2-1	.	TGTGCCAGCAGCGGGGGGGCTCGGTCCTACAATGAGCAGTTCTTC	CASSGGARSYNEQFF
TRBV21-1	few	TRBJ1-5	.	TGTGCCAGCAGCTCTCGCAGGAGGGGCGATGGCAATCAGCCCCAGCATTTT	CASSSRRRGDGNQPQHF
TRBV4-1	.	TRBJ1-6	TRBD1	TGCGCCAGCAGCCAACCGGGACAGAGGTATAATTCACCCCTCCACTTT	CASSQPGQRYNSPLHF
TRBV4-3	.	TRBJ1-1	.	TGCGCCAGCAGCCAAGACTGGGGAGGGGGAGCTTTCTTT	CASSQDWGGGAFF
TRBV4-3	once	TRBJ1-3	TRBD1	TGCGCCAGCAGCCAAGATGGGACAGTAGGAAACACCATATATTTT	CASSQDGTVGNTIYF
TRBV7-9	.	TRBJ2-7	.	TGTGCCAGCAGCTCACAGGGTTACGAGCAGTACTTC	CASSSQGYEQYF
TRBV30	.	TRBJ1-6	TRBD1	TGTGCCTGGAGTAATTCCGGGACAGCCCTATACTTT	CAWSNSGTALYF
TRBV3-1/TRBV3-2	.	TRBJ1-4	.	TGTGCCAGCAGCCAAATCCACAGAGCTACTAATGAAAAACTGTTTTTT	CASSQIHRATNEKLFF
TRBV27	.	TRBJ1-1	.	TGTGCCAGCAGCGTTACCCCGGAGTTCAACACTGAAGCTTTCTTT	CASSVTPEFNTEAFF
TRBV4-1	once	TRBJ1-2	.	TGCGCCAGCAGCCAAGAATCTTACGGGATGGGCTACACCTTC	CASSQESYGMGYTF
TRBV10-3	.	TRBJ1-1	TRBD1	TGTGCCATCAGTGAGTCGAATCCTGGACAGGGCGACACTGAAGCTTTCTTT	CAISESNPGQGDTEAFF
TRBV28	.	TRBJ1-1	TRBD1	TGTGCCAGCATTGACCCTAGGGACAGGGGAACCTATGAAGCTTTCTTT	CASIDPRDRGTYEAFF
TRBV28	.	TRBJ1-2	TRBD1	TGTGCCAGCAGTTCTGACAGGGGTCAAGTCTATGGCTACACCTTC	CASSSDRGQVYGYTF